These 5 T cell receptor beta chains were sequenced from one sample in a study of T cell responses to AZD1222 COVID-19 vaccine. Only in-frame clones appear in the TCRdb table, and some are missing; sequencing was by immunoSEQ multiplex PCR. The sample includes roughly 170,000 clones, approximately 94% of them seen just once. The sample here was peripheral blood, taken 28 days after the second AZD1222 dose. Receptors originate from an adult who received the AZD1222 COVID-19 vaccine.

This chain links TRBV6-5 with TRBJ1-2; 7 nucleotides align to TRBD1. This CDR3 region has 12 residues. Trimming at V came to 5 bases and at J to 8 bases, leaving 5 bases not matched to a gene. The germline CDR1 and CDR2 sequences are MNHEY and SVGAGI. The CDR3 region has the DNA TGTGCCAGCAGTAACACAGGGGAAGGCTACACCTTC. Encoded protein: CASSNTGEGYTF.

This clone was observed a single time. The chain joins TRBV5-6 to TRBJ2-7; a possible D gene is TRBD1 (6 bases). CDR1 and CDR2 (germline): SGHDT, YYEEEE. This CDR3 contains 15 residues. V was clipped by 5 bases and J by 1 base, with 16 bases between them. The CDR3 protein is CASRGWGRGSYEQYF. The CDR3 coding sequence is TGTGCCAGCAGGGGATGGGGGCGCGGATCCTACGAGCAGTACTTC.

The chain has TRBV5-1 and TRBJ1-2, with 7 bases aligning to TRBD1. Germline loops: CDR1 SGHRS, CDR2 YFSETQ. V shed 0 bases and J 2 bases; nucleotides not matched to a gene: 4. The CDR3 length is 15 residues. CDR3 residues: CASSLAVGQNYGYTF. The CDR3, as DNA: TGCGCCAGCAGCTTGGCCGTGGGACAGAACTATGGCTACACCTTC.

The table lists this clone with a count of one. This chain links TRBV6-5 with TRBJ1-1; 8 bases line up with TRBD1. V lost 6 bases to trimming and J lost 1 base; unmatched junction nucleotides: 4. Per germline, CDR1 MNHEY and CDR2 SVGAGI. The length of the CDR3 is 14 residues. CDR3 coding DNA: TGTGCCAGCAGAGAGGGACAGGCGAACACTGAAGCTTTCTTT. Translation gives CASREGQANTEAFF.

This CDR3 is CASKLAGGETQYF. Here the CDR3 DNA reads TGTGCCAGCAAACTAGCGGGAGGGGAGACCCAGTACTTC. The genes are TRBV2 and TRBJ2-5; 13 nucleotides line up with TRBD2. Germline CDR1 reads SNHLY; CDR2 reads FYNNEI. This CDR3 is built from 13 residues. V was clipped by 7 bases and J by 5 bases; unmatched bases: 1.